This TCR beta chain was identified in a study of blood T cell repertoires in COVID-19. For the study at large: There were acute and convalescent COVID-19 samples, and they came from the United States, Italy and Spain. T cells, B-cell-depleted T cells, or PBMCs supplied cDNA or gDNA.

This clone was seen once. Source study methods: Amplifying reference gene primers gave estimates of nucleated cell counts. Profiled with immunoSEQ multiplex PCR; TCRdb holds only in-frame clones, not every one. The V and J calls and clone size come from that table; D and trimming were worked out from the DNA. The top ten clones hold about 14% of a sample with under 200,000 clones, around four fifths of them seen once. It was during active infection that Seattle patients were enrolled and then longitudinally followed. Trimming cost V 5 bases and J 3 bases, with 7 bases left between them. Germline V lookup: CDR1 KGHDR, CDR2 SFDVKD. There are 13 residues in the CDR3.

Sequencing was performed on peripheral blood. The clonotype originates from a woman aged 70 to 79 with COVID-19, enrolled during active disease. J is TRBJ2-1 and V is TRBV24-1; D possibly corresponds to TRBD2 (5 bases). Here the CDR3 reads CATSGGGYNEQFF. CDR3 nucleotide sequence: TGTGCCACCAGTGGAGGAGGCTACAATGAGCAGTTCTTC.